This entry is about one T cell receptor beta chain. This clone was detected a few times. It lacks a known antigen. Per-base quality was not reported, and no clone a single base away is much larger than it. TCRbeta CDR3 regions were amplified from genomic DNA using the immunoSEQ Assay, a bias-controlled multiplex PCR. In the source study's methods: The number of nucleated cells in each sample was estimated from the amplification of reference gene primers within the assay. To quantify the absolute abundance of each unique TCRbeta CDR3 rearrangement, sequence reads were collapsed and filtered. For each sample, productive Simpson clonality was calculated as the square root of Simpson's diversity index across productive rearrangements. TCRdb retrieved this table from immuneACCESS and kept in-frame rearrangements only. Not all clones are present; in checked studies, unresolved V genes account for under half, and no reason is known for the remainder. D and trimming were read from the DNA, whereas the V and J calls and clone size are those reported in that table. This sample has roughly 230,000 clones in its table, and about four fifths of those were observed once. The ten largest clones capture 3% to 4.5% of the sample.

The data are from a study of blood T cell repertoires in COVID-19 (dated by TCRdb to the early 2020s). Regarding the complete study: Samples from collaborators originated in the United States, Italy and Spain and spanned both the acute and convalescent phases of COVID-19. The material from the prospective study consisted of cDNA or gDNA derived from T cells, B-cell-depleted T cells, or PBMCs. Where HLA class I and class II types were available, the types were taken from metadata supplied by the sample provider, not from assay-based typing. The dataset comprised deeply sampled blood TCRbeta repertoires from subjects exposed to, actively infected with, or recovered from COVID-19. The repertoires were released in a freely available public database meant as a resource for research on the immune response to SARS-CoV-2. Sample metadata almost always included a de-identified subject ID, COVID-19 status, age in years and sex. The samples were drawn from the first 160 participants of the ongoing ImmuneRACE study and from more than 1,000 subjects provided by 6 global collaborators. The investigation overall reported the following: The quantity of clinical and demographic metadata differed by source and by participant and was supplied without curation.

The collaborating institutions used their own protocols to collect whole blood in K2EDTA tubes. For TCRbeta analysis, collaborators shipped samples in one of three forms: frozen whole blood, isolated PBMCs, or DNA extracted from either of those sample types. The V end gives up 2 bases and the J end 5 bases, leaving 3 bases in the junction not matched to a gene. Per the germline V gene, LGHNA is the CDR1 and YNFKEQ is the CDR2. The CDR3 sequence holds 15 residues, the cysteine and phenylalanine included. Only the CDR3 DNA stays, 45 bases, in frame from base 1. The specimen was peripheral blood. The sequence was obtained from a woman older than 75 with acute or convalescent COVID-19. The chain links TRBV4-2 with TRBJ2-7, and 13 junction bases match TRBD2. The CDR3 amino acid sequence is: CASSQSTSGGNEQYF. The nucleotide sequence reads as follows: TGTGCCAGCAGCCAATCGACTAGCGGGGGGAACGAGCAGTACTTC.